This T cell receptor beta chain was recovered during a study of cytomegalovirus exposure and HLA in healthy donors. Germline CDR1 MNHNY, CDR2 SVGAGI (reference sequence). The junction had 5 bases not matched to a gene; V was cut back by 4 bases and J by 0 bases. This CDR3 contains 16 residues. This clone was picked up one time. The antigen is unknown. General observations from the study: Analysis was carried out at a later point, and it linked a missense DCLRE1C variant to TCR beta V- and J-gene trimming. In presence/absence analyses, roughly uniform sequencing depth across donors was assumed. The availability of immune exposure information extended only to CMV serostatus.

The PCR used 60 Vbeta and 13 Jbeta primers. In the original processing: In a later analysis, of around 83 million unique beta chains, about 11 million appeared in at least two donors. Sequencing was performed with immunoSEQ multiplex PCR; in TCRdb, only in-frame clones are kept and a portion is missing. The D gene and trimming were derived from the DNA, and the V and J assignments and clone size from that table. The table records around 130,000 clones, roughly 80% of them present only once. This sequence joins TRBV6-6 and TRBJ2-2, with 7 bases lining up with TRBD2. The sequencing sample was made of PBMCs. This TCR was sampled from a woman in her 40s in good health and CMV-seronegative. The CDR3 loop is CASSSPGLPNTGELFF. The CDR3 DNA reads TGTGCCAGCAGTTCCCCGGGACTACCGAACACCGGGGAGCTGTTTTTT.